This T cell receptor beta chain was recovered during a study of blood T cell repertoires in COVID-19. Across the whole study: The United States, Italy and Spain provided the acute and convalescent COVID-19 samples. From T cells, B-cell-depleted T cells, or PBMCs came the material, which was cDNA or gDNA.

Authors' methods: By means of reference gene primer amplification, nucleated cell counts were estimated. Generated by immunoSEQ multiplex PCR, the TCRdb table keeps only in-frame clones and is missing some. The V and J calls and clone size were taken over from that table, and D and trimming were inferred from the DNA. The data hold more than 150,000 clones, with around 81% observed a single time. V lost 1 base and J 0 bases, leaving 7 bases between the germline ends. The length of the CDR3 is 14 residues. CDR1 and CDR2 from the germline V gene are SEHNR and FQNEAQ (reference sequence). During active infection, Seattle patients enrolled and were then monitored through disease.

The sample consisted of peripheral blood. The source is a woman older than 75 with COVID-19, enrolled during active disease. The rearrangement links TRBV7-9 to TRBJ2-7; D is uncertain. The CDR3 sequence is CASSLVTDSYEQYF. The CDR3 region has the DNA TGTGCCAGCAGCTTAGTCACAGACTCCTACGAGCAGTACTTC. The whole variable domain, filled in from reference TRBV7-9 and TRBJ2-7, reads DTGVSQNPRHKITKRGQNVTFRCDPISEHNRLYWYRQTLGQGPEFLTYFQNEAQLEKSRLLSDRFSAERPKGSFSTLEIQRTEQGDSAMYLCASSLVTDSYEQYFGPGTRLTVT.